Listed below are T cell receptor beta chains from one sample, sequenced in a study of cytomegalovirus exposure and HLA in healthy donors. The assay was immunoSEQ multiplex PCR, and TCRdb's table has in-frame clones only and misses some. This sample yields 60,000 to 65,000 clones, of which around 75% are seen a single time; around 25% belongs to the top ten. The specimen sequenced was PBMCs. All receptors derive from a woman aged 40 to 50 in good health and CMV-seropositive. Both conserved end residues are part of each CDR3. A D gene is named only where the DNA matches it firmly. Size is stated for part of the rows, as once, few or many counts, or as a class when the clone is expanded.

>-|-|TRBJ1-2|TRBV28
TGTGCCAGCAGCCCAGGGGACTATGGCTACACCTTC
CASSPGDYGYTF
>-|few|TRBJ2-3|TRBV15
TGTGCCACCAGCAGAGAGGGCGGGGTCACAGATACGCAGTATTTT
CATSREGGVTDTQYF
>-|-|TRBJ1-4|TRBV6-5
TGTGCCAGCAGACCTCCCGGGGATGAAAAACTGTTTTTT
CASRPPGDEKLFF
>-|-|TRBJ1-2|TRBV5-6
TGTGCCAGCAGTACCGGACAGATTGGCTACACCTTC
CASSTGQIGYTF
>-|many|TRBJ2-3|TRBV5-1
TGCGCCAGCAGCCAACTCTTCTCTAGCACAGATACGCAGTATTTT
CASSQLFSSTDTQYF
>-|-|TRBJ1-3|TRBV7-2
TGTGCCAGCAGCGCGACAGGCGCTGGAAACACCATATATTTT
CASSATGAGNTIYF
>TRBD1|-|TRBJ2-7|TRBV6-5
TGTGCCAGCAGACTAAACAGGGGATCCTACGAGCAGTACTTC
CASRLNRGSYEQYF
>TRBD2|-|TRBJ2-7|TRBV2
TGTGCCAGCAGTACAGCGGGGGAATACGAGCAGTACTTC
CASSTAGEYEQYF
>-|-|TRBJ1-5|TRBV14
TGTGCCAGCAGCCAAGAACTCCCCAGGGGAAGGCATCAGCCCCAGCATTTT
CASSQELPRGRHQPQHF
>TRBD2|-|TRBJ2-3|TRBV6-1
TGTGCCAGCAGTGAAGCATCCAGCGGGGGAGATACGCAGTATTTT
CASSEASSGGDTQYF
>-|-|TRBJ1-4|TRBV19
TGTGCCAGTAGCGGCGCGGGGGCAAGGGGGGGAGAAAAACTGTTTTTT
CASSGAGARGGEKLFF
>TRBD1|-|TRBJ2-7|TRBV6-5
TGTGCCAGCAGTTTGGGACAGGTCAACTACGAGCAGTACTTC
CASSLGQVNYEQYF
>TRBD1|-|TRBJ2-2|TRBV19
TGTGCCAGTAGTGGGACAGGGGTAGCCGGGGAGCTGTTTTTT
CASSGTGVAGELFF
>-|few|TRBJ1-5|TRBV6-5
TGTGCCAGCAGTTACGGTTTTGGGAGAAATCAGCCCCAGCATTTT
CASSYGFGRNQPQHF
>-|few|TRBJ1-3|TRBV5-5
TGTGCCAGCAGCTTGGAACAGCTGGGAGCTGGAAACACCATATATTTT
CASSLEQLGAGNTIYF
>-|-|TRBJ1-1|TRBV30
TGTGCCTGGAGGCCTACGGAAGCTTTCTTT
CAWRPTEAFF
>TRBD1|-|TRBJ1-2|TRBV19
TGTGCCAGTAGTACAAGACAGGGTATGCGTGGACTAAACCATGGCTACACCTTC
CASSTRQGMRGLNHGYTF
>-|-|TRBJ1-6|TRBV5-1
TGCGCCAGCAGCTTGGGAGGAAGCTCCTATAATTCACCCCTCCACTTT
CASSLGGSSYNSPLHF
>-|-|TRBJ2-6|TRBV5-4
TGTGCCAGCAGGCCGGACATATCTGGGGCCAACGTCCTGACTTTC
CASRPDISGANVLTF
>-|few|TRBJ1-5|TRBV21-1
TGTGCCAGCAGCACCCACGGCGGGGGGGGCGGTCAGCCCCAGCATTTT
CASSTHGGGGGQPQHF
>-|-|TRBJ2-3|TRBV9
TGTGCCAGCAGCGTAGTATCCAGCGCCGACGATACGCAGTATTTT
CASSVVSSADDTQYF
>-|once|TRBJ2-3|TRBV13
TGTGCCAGCAGCTTAGCGGGTAGCACAGATACGCAGTATTTT
CASSLAGSTDTQYF
>TRBD1|few|TRBJ1-2|TRBV20-1
TGCAGTGCTTGGGACAGCTATGGCTACACCTTC
CSAWDSYGYTF
>-|-|TRBJ1-3|TRBV30
TGTGCCTGGAGCCCTACAGGGCGCTCTGGAAACACCATATATTTT
CAWSPTGRSGNTIYF
>-|-|TRBJ2-7|TRBV2
TGTGCCAGCAGTGGGGGGAGGAGCTCCTACGAGCAGTACTTC
CASSGGRSSYEQYF
>-|few|TRBJ2-7|TRBV5-6
TGTGCCAGCAGGGTTCGTCCAGATTCCTACGAGCAGTACTTC
CASRVRPDSYEQYF
>-|-|TRBJ1-6|TRBV9
TGTGCCAGCAGCGTAGGGAGACAGGCTAGTAATTCACCCCTCCACTTT
CASSVGRQASNSPLHF
>TRBD2|-|TRBJ2-1|TRBV27
TGTGCCAGCCGCCCTAGGGCGGGGGGGCAGGTTGAGCAGTTCTTC
CASRPRAGGQVEQFF
>TRBD2|-|TRBJ2-7|TRBV5-4
TGTGCCAGCAGCTCCTGGACTAGCGGGGGTCACGAGCAGTACTTC
CASSSWTSGGHEQYF
>TRBD1|-|TRBJ2-7|TRBV6-5
TGTGCCAGCACCCCTCCGGTAACAGGGGGAGAGCAGTACTTC
CASTPPVTGGEQYF
>TRBD2|-|TRBJ2-1|TRBV30
TGTGCCTGGAGTGGACTAGCGGGGGGGGTCCCCTACAATGAGCAGTTCTTC
CAWSGLAGGVPYNEQFF
>-|-|TRBJ2-7|TRBV5-6
TGTGCCAGCAGCTTGAAGCATAGATCACACGAGCAGTACTTC
CASSLKHRSHEQYF
>-|-|TRBJ2-3|TRBV11-2
TGTGCCAGCAGCTTATTGGCTCAGGGGTTAGAGTATTTT
CASSLLAQGLEYF
>TRBD1|-|TRBJ1-1|TRBV19
TGTGCCAGTAGCTACAGGACAGGGATGACTGAAGCTTTCTTT
CASSYRTGMTEAFF
>TRBD2|once|TRBJ2-7|TRBV7-2
TGTGCCAGCAGCTTATTCGGAGCGGGGCTATCCTACGAGCAGTACTTC
CASSLFGAGLSYEQYF
>TRBD1|-|TRBJ2-1|TRBV5-6
TGTGCCAGCAGCTGGGACCGGGACAGGGGTGGCAATGAGCAGTTCTTC
CASSWDRDRGGNEQFF
>-|-|TRBJ1-3|TRBV14
TGTGCCAGCAGCCAAGAGGGTCGGAGAACCATATATTTT
CASSQEGRRTIYF
>TRBD1|-|TRBJ1-6|TRBV2
TGTGCCAGCAGAAGCAGGGGGCAGGATTCACCCCTCCACTTT
CASRSRGQDSPLHF
>-|-|TRBJ2-3|TRBV30
TGTGCCTGGAGTGTCTCCCTGGGAGCAGATACGCAGTATTTT
CAWSVSLGADTQYF
>TRBD1|once|TRBJ2-7|TRBV19
TGTGCCAGTGCACCGGGACAGGGGCGTAGGTCGGGACCCAGCGCCCTCGGGAACGAGCAGTACTTC
CASAPGQGRRSGPSALGNEQYF
>TRBD1|-|TRBJ2-7|TRBV11-2
TGTGCCAGCAGCTTAAGGGTGACAGGGGAAGGTGAGCAGTACTTC
CASSLRVTGEGEQYF
>TRBD2|few|TRBJ2-1|TRBV7-2
TGTGCCAGCAGCAAGGGACTAGCGGGGTTTGAGCAGTTCTTC
CASSKGLAGFEQFF
>-|once|TRBJ1-6|TRBV21-1
TGTGCCAGCAGCATGCGTCGCGGCAAGGATAGTTCACCCCTCCACTTT
CASSMRRGKDSSPLHF
>-|once|TRBJ2-7|TRBV7-7
TGTGCCTGGGGCCGCGCCTACGAGCAGTACTTC
CAWGRAYEQYF
>-|few|TRBJ2-3|TRBV5-1
TGCGCCAGCAGCTCGACAGATACGCAGTATTTT
CASSSTDTQYF
>TRBD1|few|TRBJ1-5|TRBV18
TGTGCCAGCTCATCTATAGGGGGCGCGGGCAATCAGCCCCAGCATTTT
CASSSIGGAGNQPQHF
>-|once|TRBJ1-2|TRBV5-1
TGCGCCAGCAGCCCCTCGTCCGACTATAGCTACACCTTC
CASSPSSDYSYTF
>-|-|TRBJ1-2|TRBV27
TGTGCCAGCAGTCCGTACCCTGTCCCGGCAGGGGACTATGGCTACACCTTC
CASSPYPVPAGDYGYTF
>TRBD1|-|TRBJ1-2|TRBV25-1
TGTGCCAGCAGTGGCCGACGAGGGGGCGACGGCTACACCTTC
CASSGRRGGDGYTF
>-|-|TRBJ2-7|TRBV7-8
TGTGCCAGCAAGCGGACAGCGCTATCCTACGAGCAGTACTTC
CASKRTALSYEQYF
>-|-|TRBJ1-3|TRBV6-6
TGTGCCAGCAGGGGCGATGTGGGAAACACCATATATTTT
CASRGDVGNTIYF